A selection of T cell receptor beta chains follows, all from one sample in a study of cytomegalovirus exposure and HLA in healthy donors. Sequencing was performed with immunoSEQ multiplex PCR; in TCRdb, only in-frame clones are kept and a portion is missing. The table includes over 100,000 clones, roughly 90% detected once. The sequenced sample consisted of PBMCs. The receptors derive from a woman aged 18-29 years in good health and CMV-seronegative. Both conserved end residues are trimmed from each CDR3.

CDR3aa: SVEDRDTGAYGYT
v_gene: TRBV29-1

CDR3aa: AIAGLAGGQPNHYHYEQY
v_gene: TRBV27

CDR3aa: AISEQGDYQPQH
v_gene: TRBV10-3

CDR3aa: ASSSGLSSYNEQF
v_gene: TRBV5-1

CDR3aa: ASSAGTGSHEQY
v_gene: TRBV5-4

CDR3aa: ASSKDSLGEKLF
v_gene: TRBV7-9

CDR3aa: AISEGLALF
v_gene: TRBV10-3

CDR3aa: ASSLSGVNEKLF
v_gene: TRBV7-2

CDR3aa: ASSVKRTSTDTQY
v_gene: TRBV7-9

CDR3aa: ATRSDRANTGELF
v_gene: TRBV6-5

CDR3aa: ASSFSPQTNTEAF
v_gene: TRBV27

CDR3aa: ASSLDYYGELF
v_gene: TRBV5-4

CDR3aa: ASSRDRGNTEAF
v_gene: TRBV7-2